The rows below give T cell receptor beta chains drawn from one sample of a study of shared clonotypes between healthy human individuals. The data were produced by immunoSEQ multiplex PCR, yet TCRdb's version contains in-frame clones alone and is incomplete. The sample gives some 550,000 clones, approximately 97% of which show up once; less than 0.065% is in the top ten. The sequenced material came from naive CD4+ T cells sorted from blood. The source of these receptors is a woman in her twenties or thirties in good health. Both conserved end residues are part of each CDR3. A D gene is named only where the DNA matches it firmly. Only some rows state a clone size, as once, few, many or a class for expanded clones.

D	J	V	size	CDR3	DNA
.	TRBJ1-5	TRBV30	.	CAWSVRGGQPQHF	TGTGCCTGGAGTGTACGGGGTGGGCAGCCCCAGCATTTT
TRBD2	TRBJ2-1	TRBV6-4	.	CASRDTSGRADEQFF	TGTGCCAGCAGAGACACTAGCGGGAGGGCTGATGAGCAGTTCTTC
.	TRBJ1-1	TRBV18	.	CASSPGGMNTEAFF	TGTGCCAGCTCCCCGGGCGGAATGAACACTGAAGCTTTCTTT
.	TRBJ2-5	TRBV5-6	.	CASSLRRIEETQYF	TGTGCCAGCAGCTTGAGACGGATAGAGGAGACCCAGTACTTC
.	TRBJ1-5	TRBV7-9	.	CASSLAQGNQPQHF	TGTGCCAGCAGCTTAGCGCAGGGTAATCAGCCCCAGCATTTT
.	TRBJ2-7	TRBV29-1	once	CSVGLDGTPLNEQYF	TGCAGCGTTGGACTTGACGGGACACCGCTGAACGAGCAGTACTTC
.	TRBJ2-1	TRBV15	few	CATSRVSGEEQFF	TGTGCCACCAGCAGAGTTTCGGGAGAAGAGCAGTTCTTC
TRBD2	TRBJ2-1	TRBV11-2	.	CASSPEMGLAVNEQFF	TGTGCCAGCAGCCCGGAGATGGGACTAGCGGTTAATGAGCAGTTCTTC
TRBD2	TRBJ2-7	TRBV28	.	CASSTSGLYYEQYF	TGTGCCAGCAGTACTAGCGGGCTCTACTACGAGCAGTACTTC
.	TRBJ1-2	TRBV5-1	.	CASSAGGAGYGYTF	TGCGCCAGCAGCGCCGGAGGCGCAGGGTATGGCTACACCTTC
.	TRBJ2-2	TRBV5-1	once	CASSLGVANTGELFF	TGCGCCAGCAGCTTGGGAGTCGCGAACACCGGGGAGCTGTTTTTT
TRBD1	TRBJ1-1	TRBV25-1	once	CASIGQGQAFF	TGTGCCAGCATTGGACAGGGTCAAGCTTTCTTT
TRBD2	TRBJ2-2	TRBV9	.	CASSVATSVPGELFF	TGTGCCAGCAGCGTAGCAACTAGCGTTCCGGGGGAGCTGTTTTTT
.	TRBJ2-5	TRBV10-3	.	CAISVGRYQETQYF	TGTGCCATCAGCGTTGGACGGTACCAAGAGACCCAGTACTTC
TRBD2	TRBJ2-7	TRBV6-5	.	CASTQRLAGVKYF	TGTGCCAGCACCCAACGGCTAGCGGGAGTTAAGTACTTC
TRBD1	TRBJ1-3	TRBV4-2	.	CASSQLDRGNTIYF	TGTGCCAGCAGCCAACTGGACAGGGGAAACACCATATATTTT
.	TRBJ2-1	TRBV19	once	CASSIRRADNEQFF	TGTGCCAGTAGTATAAGGAGGGCAGACAATGAGCAGTTCTTC
.	TRBJ1-1	TRBV5-4	.	CASSLFTRGNTEAFF	TGTGCCAGCAGCTTGTTCACCAGGGGCAACACTGAAGCTTTCTTT
TRBD1	TRBJ1-2	TRBV9	.	CASSVQPGQGYGYTF	TGTGCCAGCAGCGTACAACCGGGACAGGGCTATGGCTACACCTTC
.	TRBJ1-3	TRBV11-2	.	CASSGVPDGNTIYF	TGTGCCAGCAGTGGGGTACCGGACGGAAACACCATATATTTT
TRBD2	TRBJ2-2	TRBV25-1	.	CASSGLAGTTLFGELFF	TGTGCCAGCAGTGGACTAGCGGGAACTACTCTTTTCGGGGAGCTGTTTTTT
.	TRBJ2-3	TRBV18	.	CASSPPSEAPDTQYF	TGTGCCAGCTCACCTCCGTCGGAGGCCCCAGATACGCAGTATTTT
.	TRBJ1-5	TRBV19	.	CASSMQDGQPQHF	TGTGCCAGTAGTATGCAGGACGGGCAGCCCCAGCATTTT
.	TRBJ2-3	TRBV7-9	.	CASSLGLAVTDTQYF	TGTGCCAGCAGCTTAGGGCTAGCAGTCACAGATACGCAGTATTTT
.	TRBJ2-1	TRBV2	.	CASWDSPVGSYNEQFF	TGTGCCAGTTGGGACTCCCCTGTGGGCTCCTACAATGAGCAGTTCTTC
.	TRBJ2-7	TRBV2	.	CASRSQGEQYF	TGTGCCAGCAGAAGCCAGGGTGAGCAGTACTTC
.	TRBJ1-1	TRBV5-1	.	CASSLEHTEAFF	TGCGCCAGCAGCTTGGAACACACTGAAGCTTTTTTT
.	TRBJ2-5	TRBV11-2	.	CASSFAGRETQYF	TGTGCCAGCAGCTTTGCAGGAAGGGAGACCCAGTACTTC
TRBD2	TRBJ2-1	TRBV28	.	CASTPSSLAGAMGEQFF	TGTGCCAGCACCCCTTCCTCACTAGCGGGAGCGATGGGTGAGCAGTTCTTC
.	TRBJ2-2	TRBV9	.	CASRTTNEAGELFF	TGTGCCAGCAGAACAACCAACGAGGCCGGGGAGCTGTTTTTT
.	TRBJ1-5	TRBV28	.	CASSLTHRVGQPQHF	TGTGCCAGCAGCCTCACCCACAGGGTAGGTCAGCCCCAGCATTTT
.	TRBJ2-3	TRBV4-1	.	CASSQEVGDTDTQYF	TGCGCCAGCAGCCAAGAGGTGGGCGACACAGATACGCAGTATTTT
.	TRBJ2-7	TRBV18	.	CASSPLEMNEQYF	TGTGCCAGCTCACCGTTAGAGATGAACGAGCAGTACTTC
TRBD1	TRBJ1-2	TRBV7-9	.	CASSFHGTDYGYTF	TGTGCCAGCAGCTTCCACGGGACAGACTATGGCTACACCTTC
.	TRBJ2-7	TRBV5-6	.	CASRYRGYEQYF	TGTGCCAGCAGATATAGGGGTTACGAGCAGTACTTC
.	TRBJ2-7	TRBV20-1	.	CSASVTYEQYF	TGCAGTGCTAGCGTGACCTACGAGCAGTACTTC
.	TRBJ2-3	TRBV2	.	CASKADLITDTQYF	TGTGCCAGCAAGGCGGACCTAATCACAGATACGCAGTATTTT
.	TRBJ2-3	TRBV29-1	.	CSVEDGMYTDTQYF	TGCAGCGTTGAGGACGGAATGTACACAGATACGCAGTATTTT
.	TRBJ1-3	TRBV5-1	.	CASSFGPSGNTIYF	TGCGCCAGCAGCTTTGGACCCTCTGGAAACACCATATATTTT
TRBD2	TRBJ2-5	TRBV2	.	CASSEVGLVVETQYF	TGTGCCAGCAGTGAAGTCGGACTAGTGGTGGAGACCCAGTACTTC
.	TRBJ2-1	TRBV10-3	.	CAISESGGLSYNEQFF	TGTGCCATCAGTGAGTCGGGCGGACTCTCCTACAATGAGCAGTTCTTC
.	TRBJ1-4	TRBV27	.	CASGGSGSINEKLFF	TGTGCCAGTGGTGGTTCGGGATCTATTAATGAAAAACTGTTTTTT
.	TRBJ2-7	TRBV6-5	.	CASSSTVTYEQYF	TGTGCCAGCAGTTCGACAGTGACCTACGAGCAGTACTTC
TRBD2	TRBJ2-1	TRBV5-1	once	CASSANSGALNEQFF	TGCGCCAGCAGCGCGAATAGCGGGGCCCTCAATGAGCAGTTCTTC